This passage covers 16 T cell receptor beta chains from one sample sequenced in a study of identical twins. TCRdb reprocessed the 5' RACE reads with MiXCR, giving one entry per CDR3 protein. Among approximately 210,000 distinct CDR3 sequences listed, around 6.5% were seen once. The same data also contributed to another study, on T cells expressing NK-cell markers.

Source material: CD8+ T cells sorted from blood. The receptors come from a woman between 18 and 30 years old in good health.

This clonotype was recorded many times. This chain connects TRBV29-1 to TRBJ2-5; 15 bases map to TRBD2. Germline loops: CDR1 SQVTM, CDR2 ANQGSEA. The V segment lost 8 bases and the J segment 7 bases; nucleotides outside the gene matches: 5. This CDR3 region has 13 residues. The CDR3 reads CSTGLAGGGTQYF. CDR3 DNA: TGCAGCACCGGACTAGCGGGAGGGGGGACCCAGTACTTC.

J is TRBJ2-1 and V is TRBV27; 14 nucleotides agree with TRBD2. V lost 4 bases to trimming and J lost 0 bases; unmatched junction nucleotides: 17. Per germline, CDR1 MNHEY and CDR2 SMNVEV (reference sequence). The CDR3 extends over 22 amino acids. CDR3 region: CASSWGPIRTSGRTFSYNEQFF. The CDR3, as DNA: TGTGCCAGCAGTTGGGGCCCCATTAGGACTAGCGGGAGGACCTTCTCCTACAATGAGCAGTTCTTC.

The rearrangement joins TRBV13 to TRBJ2-1, with 11 bases aligning to TRBD1. The germline V gene encodes CDR1 PRHDT and CDR2 FYEKMQ (reference sequence). V was clipped by 5 bases and J by 8 bases; unmatched bases: 11. The CDR3 contains 16 residues. The CDR3 nucleotides are TGTGCCAGCAGCCCGCCATGGACAGGGGGCGTCGATGAGCAGTTCTTC. The encoded protein is CASSPPWTGGVDEQFF.

This sequence joins TRBV5-6 and TRBJ1-3; D is ambiguous. The V end lost 0 bases, the J end lost 0 bases, and 7 bases lay between the germline ends. CDR1 and CDR2 from the germline V gene are SGHDT and YYEEEE. The CDR3 spans 15 residues. The CDR3 coding sequence is TGTGCCAGCAGCTTGGTCAGGAGCTCTGGAAACACCATATATTTT. Amino acids: CASSLVRSSGNTIYF. Using reference TRBV5-6 and TRBJ1-3 for the parts outside the CDR3, the full variable domain is DAGVTQSPTHLIKTRGQQVTLRCSPKSGHDTVSWYQQALGQGPQFIFQYYEEEERQRGNFPDRFSGHQFPNYSSELNVNALLLGDSALYLCASSLVRSSGNTIYFGEGSWLTVV.

The V call is TRBV20-1, the J call TRBJ2-7; 7 bases map to TRBD2. The germline V gene has CDR1 DFQATT and CDR2 SNEGSKA (reference sequence). The CDR3 contains 12 residues. V trimming: 5 bases; J trimming: 1 base; junction bases outside the gene matches: 2. DNA of the CDR3: TGCAGTGCTGGGGACTATTCCTACGAGCAGTACTTC. Translation gives CSAGDYSYEQYF.

This clonotype was detected ten times or more. At one end the junction does not follow the germline gene, possibly because of a read error. The CDR3 nucleotides are TGTGCCAGCAGTGAAGGCTACGAGCAGTACTTC. Its protein is CASSEGYEQYF. The chain carries TRBV10-2 and TRBJ2-7; no clear D gene. The germline V gene has CDR1 WSHSY and CDR2 SAAADI. There are 11 residues in the CDR3.

This clonotype was counted many times. This chain links TRBV7-8 with TRBJ2-1; D might be TRBD1 (6 bases). In germline, CDR1 is SGHVS, CDR2 FQNEAQ. The CDR3 has 16 residues. Deletions cut 5 bases from V and 7 bases from J, with 21 bases between. The CDR3 DNA reads TGTGCCAGCAGCCCTCTCGGGACATCTCCTTGGAATGAGCAGTTCTTC. As protein: CASSPLGTSPWNEQFF.

The chain employs TRBV15 and TRBJ2-7; tentatively, D is TRBD1 or TRBD2 (5 bases each). CDR1 and CDR2 from the germline V gene are LNHNV and YYDKDF (reference sequence). V shed 4 bases and J shed 5 bases, with 18 bases lying between them. There are 15 residues in the CDR3. The CDR3 sequence: CATSNLLGPRDEQYF. Here the CDR3 DNA reads TGTGCCACCAGCAATCTCCTGGGACCTCGAGACGAGCAGTACTTC.

The J gene is TRBJ2-1, the V gene TRBV4-3; D unclear. Germline CDR1 and CDR2: LGHNA and YSLEER. V lost 2 bases and J 7 bases, leaving 6 bases between the germline ends. The CDR3 sequence is 12 residues long. The CDR3 loop is CASSQNGNEQFF. The DNA of the CDR3 is TGCGCCAGCAGCCAAAACGGGAATGAGCAGTTCTTC.

This clonotype was detected ten times or more. The chain recombines TRBV12-3 or TRBV12-4 with TRBJ2-1; D tentatively reads TRBD1 or TRBD2 (6 bases each). CDR3 length equals 15 residues. With 3 bases removed from V and 7 bases from J, the gap between germline ends came to 16 bases. The CDR3 bases are TGTGCCAGCAGTTTTAAGGGGGGTCTCGGGAATGAGCAGTTCTTC. Its protein is CASSFKGGLGNEQFF.

The chain carries TRBV3-1 and TRBJ1-2, with D possibly matching TRBD1 (6 bases). Per germline, CDR1 LGHDT and CDR2 YNNKEL (reference sequence). Trimming cost V 4 bases and J 7 bases, with 19 bases left between them. The CDR3 extends over 15 amino acids. The CDR3 reads CASSPWEGGFGGYTF. CDR3 nucleotide sequence: TGTGCCAGCAGCCCATGGGAGGGGGGCTTCGGTGGCTACACCTTC.

Here the CDR3 reads CASSRVTSGYTYEQYF. CDR3 nucleotides: TGTGCCAGCAGCCGGGTTACTAGCGGCTACACCTACGAGCAGTACTTC. This chain links TRBV7-9 with TRBJ2-7, with 8 bases matching TRBD2. CDR1 and CDR2 (germline): SEHNR, FQNEAQ (reference sequence). This CDR3 has 16 residues. The V and J ends lost 5 bases and 2 bases, in that order; junction bases with no gene match: 11. Using reference TRBV7-9 and TRBJ2-7 for the parts outside the CDR3, the full variable domain is DTGVSQNPRHKITKRGQNVTFRCDPISEHNRLYWYRQTLGQGPEFLTYFQNEAQLEKSRLLSDRFSAERPKGSFSTLEIQRTEQGDSAMYLCASSRVTSGYTYEQYFGPGTRLTVT.

The chain employs TRBV6-2 or TRBV6-3 and TRBJ2-7; 9 nucleotides align to TRBD2. CDR3 length equals 16 residues. Germline V gene sequence: CDR1 MNHEY, CDR2 SVGEGT. Trimming cost V 4 bases and J 0 bases; bases outside gene matches: 7. In DNA form, the CDR3 reads TGTGCCAGCAGTTTCCAACCGGGACTAGCCTCCTACGAGCAGTACTTC. Translated: CASSFQPGLASYEQYF.

This clonotype was seen a handful of times. This rearrangement joins TRBV6-1 to TRBJ2-5; weak D call: TRBD2 (5 bases). Trimming removed 7 bases at V and 5 bases at J, with 14 bases between. Germline-derived CDR1 and CDR2 are MNHNS and SASEGT. The CDR3 loop spans 13 amino acids. Here the CDR3 DNA reads TGTGCCAGCACCCCGGGGAGCGGCGAGACCCAGTACTTC. It codes for CASTPGSGETQYF.

In DNA, the CDR3 is TGTGCCACGATCGCGACAGGAAAGGAGCAGTACTTC. Translation: CATIATGKEQYF. The rearrangement links TRBV2 to TRBJ2-7, with D possibly TRBD1 on 6 matching bases. The germline V gene encodes CDR1 SNHLY and CDR2 FYNNEI. V lost 10 bases, J lost 7 bases, and 17 bases lay in between. The CDR3 runs 12 residues.

This clonotype was observed a few times. The CDR3 nucleotides read TGTGCCAGCAGCCGAGGGGGTCTTGGGGAGCTGTTTTTT. It is translated as CASSRGGLGELFF. The chain links TRBV14 to TRBJ2-2, with a tentative D call TRBD1 (6 bases). The ends were cut back, 4 bases at V and 8 bases at J, with 11 bases in the middle. Germline V lookup: CDR1 SGHDN, CDR2 FVKESK. This CDR3 has 13 amino acids. Variable domain in full (rest from reference TRBV14 and TRBJ2-2): EAGVTQFPSHSVIEKGQTVTLRCDPISGHDNLYWYRRVMGKEIKFLLHFVKESKQDESGMPNNRFLAERTGGTYSTLKVQPAELEDSGVYFCASSRGGLGELFFGEGSRLTVL.